Below, 2 T cell receptor beta chains from the same sample are listed, as sequenced in a study of shared clonotypes between healthy human individuals (dated by TCRdb to 2019 to 2021). Libraries were made using the immunoSEQ multiplex PCR assay. Sourced from immuneACCESS, this table was stored by TCRdb with only in-frame sequences that have V and J called. A share of the clones is absent; for the studies checked, an unresolved V gene accounts for under half, and the remainder has no known explanation. The sample includes 2 million to 2.5 million clones, with 80% to 95% observed a single time. The ten largest clones add up to roughly 0.34% of the sample. Material for sequencing was naive CD4+ T cells from PBMCs. Reading the label with the study, this specimen's cell subset or site is: CD45RA+ positively selected. Receptors originate from a man aged 18 to 30 in good health. Some clones in this sample may be carry-over from other donors' samples.

The gene calls are TRBV5-1 and TRBJ2-7, with 9 bases that match TRBD1. The CDR3 has 17 amino acids. V lost 2 bases, J lost 3 bases, and 12 bases stayed unmatched. Germline lookup yields CDR1 SGHRS and CDR2 YFSETQ. CDR3 residues: CASSFYPPGQGYYEQYF. The CDR3 bases are TGCGCCAGCAGCTTCTACCCACCGGGACAGGGTTACTACGAGCAGTACTTC.

The J gene is TRBJ2-2, the V gene TRBV5-1; possible D gene TRBD2, 5 bases. Germline lookup yields CDR1 SGHRS and CDR2 YFSETQ. This CDR3 is 15 amino acids long. V was shortened by 3 bases and J by 0 bases, with 9 bases between the two germline ends. As DNA, the CDR3 is TGCGCCAGCAGCTGGGGAGCGGCGAACACCGGGGAGCTGTTTTTT. This codes for CASSWGAANTGELFF.